What follows are 30 T cell receptor beta chains derived from one specimen sequenced in a study of blood T cells in healthy people across ages (dated by TCRdb to between 2014 and 2017). Preparation of the library involved 5' RACE. TCRdb records Illumina HiSeq 2500 as the sequencer. A second PCR of roughly 7 to 11 cycles was performed with a sample-barcoded 5' primer and a J-beta primer mix. The raw public reads went through TCRdb reprocessing: fastp at Q25, MiXCR clone calling, in-frame beta chains kept. Under each unique CDR3 protein, matching rows form one entry showing the most common genes and DNA. The sample table holds 910,000 or so distinct CDR3 sequences, of which roughly 47% were seen once. The biggest ten clones account for roughly a fifth of the sample. The specimen was blood. These receptors were taken from a woman aged 55-69 years in good health.

This clonotype was found a few times. The chain couples TRBV5-1 to TRBJ2-5; D is ambiguous. Germline values: CDR1 SGHRS, CDR2 YFSETQ. This CDR3 contains 13 residues. V was clipped by 2 bases and J by 5 bases, with 10 bases between them. The CDR3: CASSFRALETQYF. Written as DNA, the CDR3 is TGCGCCAGCAGCTTTAGGGCTTTGGAGACCCAGTACTTC.

The chain has TRBV15 and TRBJ2-1; the match to TRBD2 covers 9 bases. Germline V gives CDR1 LNHNV, CDR2 YYDKDF (reference sequence). There are 17 residues in the CDR3. V lost 0 bases and J lost 8; bases outside the gene matches: 11. The DNA of the CDR3 is TGTGCCACCAGCAGAGATGGAGGTGCGGGAGGGGGTTATGAGCAGTTCTTC. Protein product: CATSRDGGAGGGYEQFF.

The V and J genes are TRBV7-2 and TRBJ2-1, with 7 bases that match TRBD1. The CDR3 is 16 residues long. Unmatched junction bases numbered 10, after V lost 5 bases and J lost 3 bases. Germline lookup yields CDR1 SGHTA and CDR2 FQGNSA. The CDR3 coding sequence is TGTGCCAGCAGCCTCACAAGGGGGCGCTTCTACAATGAGCAGTTCTTC. As protein: CASSLTRGRFYNEQFF.

The chain employs TRBV10-3 and TRBJ2-7; TRBD2 matches 7 bases. After removal of 3 bases from V and 3 bases from J, the junction contained 8 bases not matched to a gene. The CDR3 contains 15 residues. CDR1 is ENHRY, CDR2 SYGVKD, per germline. CDR3 residues: CAISDLTSPNYEQYF. The CDR3 nucleotides read TGTGCCATCAGTGACCTGACTAGCCCTAACTACGAGCAGTACTTC.

The V gene is TRBV4-2, the J gene TRBJ1-6; D perhaps matches TRBD1 (6 bases). The CDR3 has 15 residues. Germline values: CDR1 LGHNA, CDR2 YNFKEQ. The V end lost 1 base, the J end lost 8 bases, and 12 bases lay between the germline ends. CDR3 sequence: CASSQVDSSDSPLHF. For the CDR3, the DNA is TGTGCCAGCAGCCAAGTGGACAGCAGTGATTCACCCCTCCACTTT.

This clonotype was counted between two and nine times. The gene calls are TRBV6-1 and TRBJ1-2; TRBD1 agrees at 9 bases. Germline CDR1 is MNHNS and CDR2 is SASEGT. Trimming cost V 6 bases and J 1 base; bases outside gene matches: 12. There are 17 residues in the CDR3. The CDR3 bases are TGTGCCAGCAGCCCTCCCCTGGGACAGGGAGGTAACTATGGCTACACCTTC. Translated: CASSPPLGQGGNYGYTF.

This clonotype has only a few counts. The chain is built from TRBV20-1 and TRBJ2-3, with TRBD2 identical over 12 bases. This CDR3 comprises 15 residues. Germline assignment: CDR1 DFQATT and CDR2 SNEGSKA (reference sequence). Unmatched junction bases numbered 5, after V lost 5 bases and J lost 2 bases. In nucleotides, the CDR3 is TGCAGTGCTCGGGGGACTAGCGGGTACACAGATACGCAGTATTTT. It specifies CSARGTSGYTDTQYF.

This clonotype was seen more than once but under ten times. V gene TRBV28 combines with J gene TRBJ2-5; 9 bases fit TRBD2. The CDR3 contains 16 residues. Losses at the gene ends were 4 bases for V and 11 bases for J; bases not matched to a gene: 17. The germline V gene has CDR1 MDHEN and CDR2 SYDVKM. CDR3 DNA: TGTGCCAGCAGTTCTCCTGGGGAGCGGGAGGTCTGGGAGCAGTACTTC. This encodes CASSSPGEREVWEQYF. Together with reference TRBV28 and TRBJ2-5, the CDR3 gives the full variable domain: DVKVTQSSRYLVKRTGEKVFLECVQDMDHENMFWYRQDPGLGLRLIYFSYDVKMKEKGDIPEGYSVSREKKERFSLILESASTNQTSMYLCASSSPGEREVWEQYFGPGTRLLVL.

The chain carries TRBV6-2 or TRBV6-3 and TRBJ2-7, with a possible D match to TRBD1 (5 bases). The CDR3 is 18 amino acids. Germline V gene data show CDR1 as MNHEY and CDR2 as SVGEGT. Trimming took off 6 bases at V and 3 bases at J, with 27 bases between the two ends. The CDR3 region is CASRVIYSMTAQLYEQYF. CDR3 nucleotides: TGTGCCAGCAGGGTGATATACTCGATGACAGCACAGCTCTACGAGCAGTACTTC.

The chain carries TRBV7-9 and TRBJ1-2, with D possibly being TRBD1 (6 bases). V gave up 4 bases and J gave up 7 bases, with 13 bases separating them. This CDR3 spans 13 amino acids. Germline V gene lookup returns CDR1 SEHNR and CDR2 FQNEAQ (reference sequence). CDR3 sequence (DNA): TGTGCCAGCAGCTACCAGGGGTTGGGTGGCTACACCTTC. It specifies CASSYQGLGGYTF.

This clonotype was seen more than once but under ten times. This rearrangement joins TRBV28 to TRBJ2-1, with 11 nucleotides matching TRBD2. CDR1 and CDR2 from the germline V gene are MDHEN and SYDVKM. The CDR3 extends over 15 amino acids. Germline trimming cut 10 bases from V and 8 bases from J; bases unmatched to any gene: 13. The CDR3 bases are TGTGCCACCTTGTTTATAGCGGGAGGGCTTCATGAGCAGTTCTTC. Residues: CATLFIAGGLHEQFF.

This chain joins TRBV4-1 and TRBJ2-3, with 12 bases identical to TRBD2. The J segment lost 5 bases and the V segment lost 4 bases, leaving 4 bases of the junction unmatched. The CDR3 has 15 residues. The V gene's germline CDR1 is MGHRA and CDR2 YSYEKL. CDR3 nucleotide sequence: TGCGCCAGCAGCCTCCGACTAGCGGGAGAAGATACGCAGTATTTT. This gives the protein CASSLRLAGEDTQYF.

This clonotype appeared a few times. The V gene is TRBV4-2, the J gene TRBJ2-2, with 8 bases aligning to TRBD1. Germline CDR1 reads LGHNA; CDR2 reads YNFKEQ. This CDR3 has 16 amino acids. Unmatched junction bases numbered 5, after V lost 2 bases and J lost 3 bases. The CDR3 region is CASSQSETGDTGELFF. The CDR3 bases are TGTGCCAGCAGCCAATCAGAGACAGGGGACACCGGGGAGCTGTTTTTT.

The gene calls are TRBV12-3 or TRBV12-4 and TRBJ2-7, with TRBD2 matching 9 bases. The length of the CDR3 is 15 residues. V lost 8 bases and J lost 0; bases outside the gene matches: 8. The CDR3 sequence is CASGGGTSPSYEQYF. In DNA, the CDR3 is TGTGCCAGCGGGGGGGGGACTAGCCCCTCCTACGAGCAGTACTTC.

This clonotype came up once. This chain joins TRBV18 and TRBJ2-7, with D tentatively TRBD2 (6 bases). V was clipped by 2 bases and J by 4 bases, with 12 bases between them. Germline assignment: CDR1 KGHSH and CDR2 LQKENI. CDR3 length: 14 residues. CDR3 loop: CASSPGGLGYEQYF. The CDR3 bases are TGTGCCAGCTCACCAGGGGGACTCGGGTACGAGCAGTACTTC.

The V gene is TRBV20-1, the J gene TRBJ2-6, with 13 bases aligning to TRBD2. Germline V gene data show CDR1 as DFQATT and CDR2 as SNEGSKA (reference sequence). With V trimmed by 0 bases and J by 2 bases, 7 bases remained unmatched. The CDR3 extends over 19 amino acids. In DNA, the CDR3 is TGCAGTGCTAGAGATATTCAAGGACTAGCGGGAGCTGGGGCCAACGTCCTGACTTTC. It specifies CSARDIQGLAGAGANVLTF.

The genes are TRBV5-1 and TRBJ2-5, with 10 bases that match TRBD2. The V and J ends lost 1 base and 5 bases, in that order; junction bases with no gene match: 5. CDR3 length: 15 amino acids. From germline, CDR1 is SGHRS and CDR2 YFSETQ. DNA for the CDR3: TGCGCCAGCAGCTTGTACACTAGCGGGAAGGAGACCCAGTACTTC. It specifies CASSLYTSGKETQYF.

This chain joins TRBV18 and TRBJ2-5; no firm D call. CDR1 is KGHSH, CDR2 LQKENI, per germline. V was trimmed by 2 bases and J by 5 bases, leaving 12 bases between them. The CDR3 has 14 residues. For the CDR3, the DNA is TGTGCCAGCTCACCAGAGGTCAGTGTTGAGACCCAGTACTTC. This encodes CASSPEVSVETQYF.

The CDR3 region is CSALGENNEQFF. The CDR3 coding sequence is TGCAGTGCTCTGGGGGAGAACAATGAGCAGTTCTTC. J is TRBJ2-1 and V is TRBV20-1; D is tentatively TRBD1 or TRBD2 (5 bases each). This CDR3 is 12 amino acids long. The V gene lost 5 bases and the J gene lost 5 bases, with 10 bases spanning the gap. Per the germline V gene, CDR1 is DFQATT and CDR2 is SNEGSKA (reference sequence).

CDR3 amino acids: CASSSKGQGMYQPQHF. The CDR3 DNA reads TGTGCCAGCAGTTCGAAGGGACAGGGGATGTATCAGCCCCAGCATTTT. This rearrangement joins TRBV6-5 to TRBJ1-5, with 10 bases that match TRBD1. This CDR3 has 16 residues. V was pared by 4 bases and J by 5 bases, with 8 bases of the junction left unmatched. Per germline, CDR1 MNHEY and CDR2 SVGAGI.

The chain couples TRBV7-2 to TRBJ2-5, with D possibly matching TRBD2 (6 bases). This CDR3 has 15 amino acids. Trimming took 5 bases from V and 11 from J, leaving 24 bases between them. Looked up from germline, CDR1 is SGHTA and CDR2 is FQGNSA. For the CDR3, the DNA is TGTGCCAGCAGCCTCACGGGAGTCTATAGCAATGAGCAGTACTTC. This encodes CASSLTGVYSNEQYF.

This chain connects TRBV4-1 to TRBJ2-7; TRBD2 aligns across 9 bases. The end of the DNA aligns better with TRBJ2-5, so the J call may be wrong. The CDR3 consists of 16 residues. Germline V gene data show CDR1 as MGHRA and CDR2 as YSYEKL. CDR3: CASSQLAGVGGETQYF. The CDR3 DNA follows: TGCGCCAGCAGCCAATTAGCGGGAGTGGGAGGGGAGACCCAGTACTTC.

The chain recombines TRBV20-1 with TRBJ2-7, with 8 positions matching TRBD1. This CDR3 is 15 amino acids long. The germline V gene has CDR1 DFQATT and CDR2 SNEGSKA (reference sequence). V shed 6 bases and J 0 bases; nucleotides not matched to a gene: 10. CDR3 sequence (DNA): TGCAGTGCACACAGGACAGGGACAAACTCCTACGAGCAGTACTTC. It is translated as CSAHRTGTNSYEQYF.

A few counts support this clonotype. V gene TRBV29-1 combines with J gene TRBJ1-1, with D unresolved. Trimming took off 5 bases at V and 7 bases at J, with 17 bases between the two ends. There are 13 residues in the CDR3. Germline V gene data show CDR1 as SQVTM and CDR2 as ANQGSEA. The CDR3 nucleotides are TGCAGCGTTCGGCAGGCCCGAGATTTTGAAGCTTTCTTT. Translated, it gives CSVRQARDFEAFF.

This clonotype has ten or more counts. This rearrangement joins TRBV29-1 to TRBJ2-7; D is uncertain. Trimming stripped 8 bases from V and 3 bases from J, with 14 bases between. The CDR3 has 12 amino acids. CDR1 and CDR2 (germline): SQVTM, ANQGSEA. The CDR3 region has the DNA TGCAGCCTCACAATAATATACTACGAGCAGTACTTC. It yields the protein CSLTIIYYEQYF.

The chain has TRBV7-2 and TRBJ2-7, with no clear D. CDR3 length: 14 amino acids. Trimming shortened V by 1 base and J by 0 bases, and 7 bases separated the two germline ends. Per the germline V gene, CDR1 is SGHTA and CDR2 is FQGNSA. As DNA, the CDR3 is TGTGCCAGCAGCTTAGGTTTATACTCCTACGAGCAGTACTTC. Translated, it gives CASSLGLYSYEQYF. Full variable domain (outside the CDR3, taken from reference TRBV7-2 and TRBJ2-7): GAGVSQSPSNKVTEKGKDVELRCDPISGHTALYWYRQSLGQGLEFLIYFQGNSAPDKSGLPSDRFSAERTGGSVSTLTIQRTQQEDSAVYLCASSLGLYSYEQYFGPGTRLTVT.

This chain connects TRBV4-1 to TRBJ2-3; D is undetermined. Between the trimmed V and J ends, which lost 1 base and 4 bases, there was a span of 6 bases. CDR3 length: 13 amino acids. CDR1 is MGHRA and CDR2 is YSYEKL in the germline V gene. CDR3 loop: CASSQGQPDTQYF. The CDR3 coding sequence is TGCGCCAGCAGCCAAGGCCAGCCAGATACGCAGTATTTT.

This clonotype was found a few times. The chain combines TRBV13 with TRBJ2-1, with 9 bases lining up with TRBD1. V lost 0 bases, J lost 10 bases, and 7 bases stayed unmatched. Germline V gives CDR1 PRHDT, CDR2 FYEKMQ (reference sequence). The CDR3 contains 15 residues. CDR3 amino acids: CASSLGGQGYHEQFF. The CDR3, as DNA: TGTGCCAGCAGCTTAGGGGGACAGGGTTATCACGAGCAGTTCTTC.

The table lists this clonotype with a few counts. CDR3 loop: CASSFLGSGMTYNEQYF. CDR3 sequence (DNA): TGTGCCAGCAGCTTTCTTGGTAGCGGGATGACCTACAATGAGCAGTACTTC. This chain uses TRBV11-2 with TRBJ2-1; 8 bases match TRBD2. The last part of the DNA fits TRBJ2-7 better; the J call may be wrong. The CDR3 is made up of 17 amino acids. CDR1 and CDR2 (germline): SGHAT, FQNNGV.

This chain joins TRBV5-1 and TRBJ2-7; D is tentatively TRBD1 or TRBD2 (6 bases each). Per germline, CDR1 SGHRS and CDR2 YFSETQ. Deletions cut 4 bases from V and 3 bases from J, with 20 bases between. CDR3 length equals 16 residues. The CDR3 region is CASSGLQGRMYYEQYF. The CDR3 DNA reads TGCGCCAGCAGCGGACTACAGGGAAGGATGTACTACGAGCAGTACTTC.